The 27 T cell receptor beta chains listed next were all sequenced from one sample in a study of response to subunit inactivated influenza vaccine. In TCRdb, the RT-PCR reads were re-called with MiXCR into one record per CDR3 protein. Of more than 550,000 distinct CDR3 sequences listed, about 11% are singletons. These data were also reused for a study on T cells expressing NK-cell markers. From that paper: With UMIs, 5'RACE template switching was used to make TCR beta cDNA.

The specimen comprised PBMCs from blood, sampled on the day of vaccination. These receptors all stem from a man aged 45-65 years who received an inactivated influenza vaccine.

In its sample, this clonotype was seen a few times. CDR3 region: CASSYLTSGANVLTF. CDR3 coding DNA: TGTGCCAGCAGCTACTTGACATCTGGGGCCAACGTCCTGACTTTC. The rearrangement joins TRBV14 to TRBJ2-6; D remains unclear. This CDR3 is 15 amino acids long. V dropped 5 bases and J dropped 1 base, with 9 bases sitting between them. The germline V gene has CDR1 SGHDN and CDR2 FVKESK.

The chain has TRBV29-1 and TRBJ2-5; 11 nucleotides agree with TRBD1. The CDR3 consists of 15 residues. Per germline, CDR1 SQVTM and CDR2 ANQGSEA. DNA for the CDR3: TGCAGTTCCTCCGGGACAGGGGGACGCCAAGAGACCCAGTACTTC. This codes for CSSSGTGGRQETQYF. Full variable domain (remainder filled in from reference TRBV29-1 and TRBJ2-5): SAVISQKPSRDICQRGTSLTIQCQVDSQVTMMFWYRQQPGQSLTLIATANQGSEATYESGFVIDKFPISRPNLTFSTLTVSNMSPEDSSIYLCSSSGTGGRQETQYFGPGTRLLVL.

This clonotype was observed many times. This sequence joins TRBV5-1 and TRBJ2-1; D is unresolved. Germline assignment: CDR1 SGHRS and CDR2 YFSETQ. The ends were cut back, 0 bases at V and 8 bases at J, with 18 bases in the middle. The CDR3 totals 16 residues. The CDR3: CASSLGFPGLLDEQFF. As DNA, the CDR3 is TGCGCCAGCAGCTTGGGTTTCCCGGGTCTTTTGGATGAGCAGTTCTTC.

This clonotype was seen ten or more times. The CDR3 spells CASTRQGETGELFF. The CDR3 bases are TGTGCCAGCACGAGACAGGGGGAGACCGGGGAGCTGTTTTTT. The chain has TRBV28 and TRBJ2-2; 9 bases are a match to TRBD1. The germline CDR1 and CDR2 sequences are MDHEN and SYDVKM. V gave up 7 bases and J gave up 5 bases; unmatched junction bases: 5. The CDR3 runs 14 residues.

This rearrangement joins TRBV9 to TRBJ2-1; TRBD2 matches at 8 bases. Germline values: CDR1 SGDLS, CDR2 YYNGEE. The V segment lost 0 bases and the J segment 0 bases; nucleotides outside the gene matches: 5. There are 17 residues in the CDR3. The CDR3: CASSVVGGGISYNEQFF. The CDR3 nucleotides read TGTGCCAGCAGCGTAGTTGGCGGGGGGATCTCCTACAATGAGCAGTTCTTC.

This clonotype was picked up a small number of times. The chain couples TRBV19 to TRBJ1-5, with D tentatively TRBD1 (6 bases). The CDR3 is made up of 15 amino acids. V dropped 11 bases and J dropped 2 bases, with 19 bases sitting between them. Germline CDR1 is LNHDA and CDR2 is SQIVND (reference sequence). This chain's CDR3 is CAATSLSGGNQPQHF. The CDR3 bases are TGTGCCGCCACATCACTCTCAGGGGGCAATCAGCCCCAGCATTTT. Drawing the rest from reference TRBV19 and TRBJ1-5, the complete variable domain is DGGITQSPKYLFRKEGQNVTLSCEQNLNHDAMYWYRQDPGQGLRLIYYSQIVNDFQKGDIAEGYSVSREKKESFPLTVTSAQKNPTAFYLCAATSLSGGNQPQHFGDGTRLSIL.

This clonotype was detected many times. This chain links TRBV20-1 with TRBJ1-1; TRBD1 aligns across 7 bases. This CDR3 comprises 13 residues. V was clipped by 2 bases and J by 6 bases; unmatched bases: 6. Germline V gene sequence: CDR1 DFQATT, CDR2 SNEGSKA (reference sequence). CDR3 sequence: CSARRTGLPEAFF. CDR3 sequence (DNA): TGCAGTGCTAGAAGGACAGGCCTCCCTGAAGCTTTCTTT.

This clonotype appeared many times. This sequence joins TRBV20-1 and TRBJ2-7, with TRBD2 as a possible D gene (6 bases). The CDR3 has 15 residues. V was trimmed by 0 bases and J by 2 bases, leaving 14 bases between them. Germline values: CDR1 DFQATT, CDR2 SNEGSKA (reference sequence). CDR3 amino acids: CSARDMGLGTYEQYF. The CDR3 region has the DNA TGCAGTGCTAGAGATATGGGACTGGGGACCTACGAGCAGTACTTC.

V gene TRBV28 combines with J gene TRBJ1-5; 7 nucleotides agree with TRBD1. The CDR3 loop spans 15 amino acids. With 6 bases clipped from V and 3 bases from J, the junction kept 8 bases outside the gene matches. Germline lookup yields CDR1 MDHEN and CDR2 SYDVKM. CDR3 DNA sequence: TGTGCCAGCAGCATGGGACAGCAGAACAATCAGCCCCAGCATTTT. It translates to CASSMGQQNNQPQHF.

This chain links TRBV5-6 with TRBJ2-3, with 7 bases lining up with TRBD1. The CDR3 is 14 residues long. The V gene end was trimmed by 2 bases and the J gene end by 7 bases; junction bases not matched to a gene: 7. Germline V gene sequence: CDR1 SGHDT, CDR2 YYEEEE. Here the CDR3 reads CASSFGDRANTQYF. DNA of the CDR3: TGTGCCAGCAGCTTTGGAGACAGGGCGAATACGCAGTATTTT.

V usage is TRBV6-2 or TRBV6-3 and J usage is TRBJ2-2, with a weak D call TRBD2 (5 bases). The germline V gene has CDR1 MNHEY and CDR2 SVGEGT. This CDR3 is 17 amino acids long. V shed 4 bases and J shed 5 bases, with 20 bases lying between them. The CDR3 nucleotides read TGTGCCAGCAGTTTTCTTGGCGCGGGTGTATGGACCGGGGAGCTGTTTTTT. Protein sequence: CASSFLGAGVWTGELFF.

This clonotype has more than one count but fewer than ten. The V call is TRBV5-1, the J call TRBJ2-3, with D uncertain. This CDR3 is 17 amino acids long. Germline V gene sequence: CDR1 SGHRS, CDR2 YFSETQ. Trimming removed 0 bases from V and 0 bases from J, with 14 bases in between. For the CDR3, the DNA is TGCGCCAGCAGCTTGGTATATTTAGCACCTAGCACAGATACGCAGTATTTT. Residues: CASSLVYLAPSTDTQYF.

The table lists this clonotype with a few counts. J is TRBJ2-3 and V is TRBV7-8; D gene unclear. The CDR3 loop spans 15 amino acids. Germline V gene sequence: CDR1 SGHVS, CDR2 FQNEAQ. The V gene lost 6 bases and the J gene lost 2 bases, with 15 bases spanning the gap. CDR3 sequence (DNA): TGTGCCAGCAGAGCTCTCGGCCAGGACACAGATACGCAGTATTTT. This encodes CASRALGQDTDTQYF.

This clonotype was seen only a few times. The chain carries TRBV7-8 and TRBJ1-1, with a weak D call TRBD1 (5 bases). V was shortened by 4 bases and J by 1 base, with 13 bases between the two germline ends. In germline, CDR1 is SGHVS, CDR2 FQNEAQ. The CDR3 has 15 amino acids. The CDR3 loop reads CASSSPATGNTEAFF. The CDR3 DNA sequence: TGTGCCAGCAGCTCTCCGGCCACAGGGAACACTGAAGCTTTCTTT.

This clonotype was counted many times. CDR3 bases: TGTGCCAGCAGCCCCAGGGTCGGTAACCTTTACAATGAGCAGTTCTTC. As protein: CASSPRVGNLYNEQFF. V gene TRBV9 combines with J gene TRBJ2-1; D is possibly TRBD1 (5 bases). Trimming stripped 4 bases from V and 4 bases from J, with 18 bases between. Germline-derived CDR1 and CDR2 are SGDLS and YYNGEE. The length of the CDR3 is 16 residues.

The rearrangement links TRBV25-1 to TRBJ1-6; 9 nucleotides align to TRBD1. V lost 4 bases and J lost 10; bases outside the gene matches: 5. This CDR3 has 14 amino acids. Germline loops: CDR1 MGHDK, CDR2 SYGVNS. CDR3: CASSGQGVYSPLHF. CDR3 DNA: TGTGCCAGCAGTGGACAGGGGGTTTACTCACCCCTCCACTTT.

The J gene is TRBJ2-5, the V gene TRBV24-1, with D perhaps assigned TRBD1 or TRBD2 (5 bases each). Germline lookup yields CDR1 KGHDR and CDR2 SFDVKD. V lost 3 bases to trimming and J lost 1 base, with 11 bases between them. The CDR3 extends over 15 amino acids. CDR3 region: CATSDGGRGQETQYF. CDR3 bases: TGTGCCACCAGTGATGGGGGACGGGGCCAAGAGACCCAGTACTTC.

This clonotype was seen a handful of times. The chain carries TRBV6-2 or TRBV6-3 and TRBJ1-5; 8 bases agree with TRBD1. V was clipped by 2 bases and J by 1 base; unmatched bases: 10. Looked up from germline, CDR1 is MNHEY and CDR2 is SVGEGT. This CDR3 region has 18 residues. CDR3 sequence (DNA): TGTGCCAGCAGTTACGGACAGGGAGGTTTAAGAAGCAATCAGCCCCAGCATTTT. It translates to CASSYGQGGLRSNQPQHF.

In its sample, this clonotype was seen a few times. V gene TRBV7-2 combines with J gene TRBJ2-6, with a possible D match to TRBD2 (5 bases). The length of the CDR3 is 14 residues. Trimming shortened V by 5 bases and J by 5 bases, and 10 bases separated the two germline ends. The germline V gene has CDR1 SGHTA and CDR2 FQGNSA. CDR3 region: CASSPWERANVLTF. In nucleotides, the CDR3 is TGTGCCAGCAGCCCATGGGAGAGGGCCAACGTCCTGACTTTC.

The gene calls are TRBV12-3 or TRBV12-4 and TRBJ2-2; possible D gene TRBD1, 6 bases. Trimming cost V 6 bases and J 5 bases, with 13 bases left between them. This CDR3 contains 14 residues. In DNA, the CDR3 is TGTGCCAGCAGGATCATCAGGGGAACCGGGGAGCTGTTTTTT. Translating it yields CASRIIRGTGELFF.

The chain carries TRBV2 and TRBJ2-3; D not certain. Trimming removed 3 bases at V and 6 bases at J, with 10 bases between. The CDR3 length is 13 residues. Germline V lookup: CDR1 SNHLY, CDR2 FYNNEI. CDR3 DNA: TGTGCCAGCAGTGAGAATGAGTGGGATACGCAGTATTTT. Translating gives CASSENEWDTQYF.

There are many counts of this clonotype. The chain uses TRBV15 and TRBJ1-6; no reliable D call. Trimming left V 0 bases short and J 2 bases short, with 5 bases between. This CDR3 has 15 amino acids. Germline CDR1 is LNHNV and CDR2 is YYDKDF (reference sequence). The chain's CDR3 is CATSRDRAYNSPLHF. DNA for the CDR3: TGTGCCACCAGCAGAGATAGGGCCTATAATTCACCCCTCCACTTT.

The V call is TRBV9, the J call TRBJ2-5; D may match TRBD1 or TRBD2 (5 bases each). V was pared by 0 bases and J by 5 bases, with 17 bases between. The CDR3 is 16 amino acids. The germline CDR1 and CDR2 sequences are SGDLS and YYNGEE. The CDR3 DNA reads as TGTGCCAGCAGCGTAGGTAGCGCACAGAGGGGTGAGACCCAGTACTTC. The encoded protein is CASSVGSAQRGETQYF. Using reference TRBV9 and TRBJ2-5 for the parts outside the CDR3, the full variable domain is DSGVTQTPKHLITATGQRVTLRCSPRSGDLSVYWYQQSLDQGLQFLIQYYNGEERAKGNILERFSAQQFPDLHSELNLSSLELGDSALYFCASSVGSAQRGETQYFGPGTRLLVL.

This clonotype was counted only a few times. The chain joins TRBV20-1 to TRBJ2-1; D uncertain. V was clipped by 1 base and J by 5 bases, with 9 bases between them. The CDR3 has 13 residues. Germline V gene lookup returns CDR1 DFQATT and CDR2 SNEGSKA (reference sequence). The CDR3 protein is CSARGPGNNEQFF. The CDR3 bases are TGCAGTGCTAGAGGACCGGGCAACAATGAGCAGTTCTTC.

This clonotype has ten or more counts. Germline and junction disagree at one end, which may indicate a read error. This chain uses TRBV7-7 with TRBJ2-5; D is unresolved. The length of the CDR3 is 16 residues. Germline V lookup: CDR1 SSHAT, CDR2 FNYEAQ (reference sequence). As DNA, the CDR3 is TGTGCTAGCAGCTTAGGACGCCTCATAGGGAAAGAGACCCAGTACTTC. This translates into CASSLGRLIGKETQYF.

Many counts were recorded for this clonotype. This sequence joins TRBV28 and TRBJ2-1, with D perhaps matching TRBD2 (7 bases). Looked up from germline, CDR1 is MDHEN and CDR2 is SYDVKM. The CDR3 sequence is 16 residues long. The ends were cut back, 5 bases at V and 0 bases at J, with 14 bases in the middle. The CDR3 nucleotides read TGTGCCAGCAGTGAATGGGGGGGCTTCTCCTACAATGAGCAGTTCTTC. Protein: CASSEWGGFSYNEQFF.

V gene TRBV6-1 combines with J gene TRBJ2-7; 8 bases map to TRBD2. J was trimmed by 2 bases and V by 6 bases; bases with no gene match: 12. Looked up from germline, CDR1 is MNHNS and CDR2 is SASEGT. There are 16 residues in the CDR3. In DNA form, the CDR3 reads TGTGCCAGCAGGCTTACCGGGGGGGCGGGGGCCTACGAGCAGTACTTC. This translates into CASRLTGGAGAYEQYF.